This T cell receptor beta chain was documented in a study of blood T cell repertoires in COVID-19. Overall study context: Italy, Spain and the United States were the sources of the convalescent and acute COVID-19 samples. The analysed material was cDNA or gDNA that came from T cells, B-cell-depleted T cells, or PBMCs.

This CDR3 comprises 16 residues. The germline V and J ends were trimmed by 2 bases and 8 bases, with 20 bases remaining between them. Germline lookup yields CDR1 SGHNT and CDR2 YYREEE (reference sequence). In the original analysis: The authors estimated nucleated cell counts from reference gene primer amplification. Assay: immunoSEQ multiplex PCR; the TCRdb copy retains only in-frame clones and omits some. V and J calls and clone size come straight from that table; D and trimming were deduced from the DNA. The table lists 55,000 to 90,000 clones, more than 70% of them singletons. The sequence was obtained from a woman at least 80 years old with active or convalescent COVID-19. Sequenced: peripheral blood. The chain couples TRBV5-4 to TRBJ2-1, with D possibly being TRBD2 (6 bases). The CDR3 reads CASSFPGGPTSHEQFF. CDR3 in DNA: TGTGCCAGCAGCTTCCCCGGGGGACCAACGAGTCATGAGCAGTTCTTC.